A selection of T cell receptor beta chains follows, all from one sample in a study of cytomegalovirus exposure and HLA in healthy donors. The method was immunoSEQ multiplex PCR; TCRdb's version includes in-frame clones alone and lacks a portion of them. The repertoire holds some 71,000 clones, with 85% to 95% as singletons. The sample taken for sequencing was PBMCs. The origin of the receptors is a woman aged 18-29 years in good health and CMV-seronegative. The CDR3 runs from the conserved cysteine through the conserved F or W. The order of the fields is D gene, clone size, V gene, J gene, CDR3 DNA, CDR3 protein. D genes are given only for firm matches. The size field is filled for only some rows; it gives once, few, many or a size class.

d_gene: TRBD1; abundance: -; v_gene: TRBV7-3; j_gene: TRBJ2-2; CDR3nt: TGTGCCAGCCAGGGGGCGGCGGACCTGGGAGCGGCCAACACCGGGGAGCTGTTTTTT; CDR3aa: CASQGAADLGAANTGELFF
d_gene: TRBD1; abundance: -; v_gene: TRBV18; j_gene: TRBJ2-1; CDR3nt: TGTGCCAGCTCACCCAGACCGGGACAGGGCTCCTACAATGAGCAGTTCTTC; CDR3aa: CASSPRPGQGSYNEQFF
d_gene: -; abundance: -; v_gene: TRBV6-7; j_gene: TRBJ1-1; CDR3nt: TGTGCCAGCAGTTACGGTCAGCGCCCCACTGAAGCTTTCTTT; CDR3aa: CASSYGQRPTEAFF
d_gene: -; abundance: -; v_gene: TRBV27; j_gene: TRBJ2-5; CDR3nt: TGTGCCAGCAAAGCGGACAGCCAAGAGACCCAGTACTTC; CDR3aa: CASKADSQETQYF
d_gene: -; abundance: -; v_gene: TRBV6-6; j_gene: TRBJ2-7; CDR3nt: TGTGCCAGCAGTTACCTCCAAGACAGCTACGAGCAGTACTTC; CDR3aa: CASSYLQDSYEQYF
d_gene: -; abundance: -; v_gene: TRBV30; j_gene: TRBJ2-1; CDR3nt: TGTGCCTGGAGTGAAAGTAGCGACGAGCAGTTCTTC; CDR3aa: CAWSESSDEQFF
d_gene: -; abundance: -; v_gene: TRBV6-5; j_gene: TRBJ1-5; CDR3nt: TGTGCCAGCAGTTACTCGATACGGAGCAATCAGCCCCAGCATTTT; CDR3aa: CASSYSIRSNQPQHF
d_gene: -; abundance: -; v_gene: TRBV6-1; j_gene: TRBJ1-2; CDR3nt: TGTGCCGCAGTTACGTCCAGGGCAAAAGGGGGCTACACCTTC; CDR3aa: CAAVTSRAKGGYTF
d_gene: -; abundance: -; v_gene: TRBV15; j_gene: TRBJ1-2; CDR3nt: TGTGCCACCAGCATTGACAGAGCGAACTATGGCTACACCTTC; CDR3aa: CATSIDRANYGYTF
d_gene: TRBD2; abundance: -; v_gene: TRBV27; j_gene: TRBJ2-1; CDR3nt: TGTGCCAGCGGGACCGGGACTAGCGGGAGCTATGAGCAGTTCTTC; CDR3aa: CASGTGTSGSYEQFF
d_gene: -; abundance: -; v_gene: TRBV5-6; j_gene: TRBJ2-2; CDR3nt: TGTGCCAGCAGCCCCGGGACCGGGGAGCTGTTTTTT; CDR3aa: CASSPGTGELFF
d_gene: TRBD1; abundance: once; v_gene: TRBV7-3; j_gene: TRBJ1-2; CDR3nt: TGTGCCAGCAGCTTATACCCTTCGGGACAGGGGGCATATGGCTACACCTTC; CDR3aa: CASSLYPSGQGAYGYTF
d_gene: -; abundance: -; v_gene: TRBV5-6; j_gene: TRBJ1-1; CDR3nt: TGTGCCAGCAGCTTGGGAGGGGACAACATGAACACTGAAGCTTTCTTT; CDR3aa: CASSLGGDNMNTEAFF
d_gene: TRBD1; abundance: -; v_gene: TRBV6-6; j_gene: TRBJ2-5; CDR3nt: TGTGCCACTCGACAGGGGGCGGGGGAGACCCAGTACTTC; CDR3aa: CATRQGAGETQYF
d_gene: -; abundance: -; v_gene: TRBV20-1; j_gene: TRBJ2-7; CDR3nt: TGCAGTGCTAGAGTCGGTTGGGAGCAGTACTTC; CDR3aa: CSARVGWEQYF
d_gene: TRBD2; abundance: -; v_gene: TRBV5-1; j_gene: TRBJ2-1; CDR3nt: TGCGCCAGCAGCTCCCAACTAGCGGGGGGCTACAATGAGCAGTTCTTC; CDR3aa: CASSSQLAGGYNEQFF
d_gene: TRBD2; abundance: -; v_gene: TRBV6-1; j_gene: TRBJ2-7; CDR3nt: TGTGCCAGCAGTAGGGAGGGGCGCGAGCAGTACTTC; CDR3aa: CASSREGREQYF
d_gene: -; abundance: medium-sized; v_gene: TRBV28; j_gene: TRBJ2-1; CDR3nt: TGTGCCAGCAGACCTGTTAGCGAGCCTTACAATGAGCAGTTCTTC; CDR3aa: CASRPVSEPYNEQFF
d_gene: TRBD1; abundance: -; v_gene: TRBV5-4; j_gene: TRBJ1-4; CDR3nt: TGTGCCAGCAGCTTACAGGGGCCCGCAACTAATGAAAAACTGTTTTTT; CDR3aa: CASSLQGPATNEKLFF
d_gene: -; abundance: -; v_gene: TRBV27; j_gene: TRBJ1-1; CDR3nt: TGTGCCAGCAGGGGGACTAACACTGAAGCTTTCTTT; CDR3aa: CASRGTNTEAFF
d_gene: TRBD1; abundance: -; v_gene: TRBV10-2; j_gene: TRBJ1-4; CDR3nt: TGCGCCAGCAACGGACAGGGGGCGGATAATGAAAAACTGTTTTTT; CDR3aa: CASNGQGADNEKLFF
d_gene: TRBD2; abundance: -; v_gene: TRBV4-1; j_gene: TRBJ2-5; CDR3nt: TGCGCCAGCAGCCAAGTGACTAGCGGGGTGGAGACCCAGTACTTC; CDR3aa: CASSQVTSGVETQYF
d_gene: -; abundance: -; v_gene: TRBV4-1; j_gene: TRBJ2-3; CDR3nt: TGCGCCAGCAGCTCCGACCCGGAGATGGGAGATACGCAGTATTTT; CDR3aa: CASSSDPEMGDTQYF
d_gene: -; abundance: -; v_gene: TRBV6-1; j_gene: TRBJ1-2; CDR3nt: TGTGCCAGCAGTTCAGGGGTCTATGGCTACACCTTC; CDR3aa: CASSSGVYGYTF
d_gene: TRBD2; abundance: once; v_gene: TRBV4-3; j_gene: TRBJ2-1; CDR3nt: TGCGCCAGCAGCCAGACTAGCGGGGGGTTCTCCTACAATGAGCAGTTCTTC; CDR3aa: CASSQTSGGFSYNEQFF
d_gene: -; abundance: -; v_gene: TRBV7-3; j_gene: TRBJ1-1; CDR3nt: TGTGCCAGCAGCTCTAGACCAGGGGACACTGAAGCTTTCTTT; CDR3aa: CASSSRPGDTEAFF
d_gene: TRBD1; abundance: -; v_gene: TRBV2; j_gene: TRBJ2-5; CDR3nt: TGTGCCAGCAGTCGGACAGGGGAATTGTTTGCGACCCAGTACTTC; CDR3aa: CASSRTGELFATQYF
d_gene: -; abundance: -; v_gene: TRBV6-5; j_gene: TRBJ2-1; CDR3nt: TGTGCCAGCAGTTCTATGACAGCTTACAATGAGCAGTTCTTC; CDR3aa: CASSSMTAYNEQFF
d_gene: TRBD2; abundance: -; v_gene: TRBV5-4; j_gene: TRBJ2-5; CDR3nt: TGTGCCAGCAGCGATGGGACTAGCGGGATCGAGACCCAGTACTTC; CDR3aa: CASSDGTSGIETQYF
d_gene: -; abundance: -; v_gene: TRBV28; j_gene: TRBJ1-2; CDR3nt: TGTGCCAGCAGCCCATCTGCGGGTGACTATGGCTACACCTTC; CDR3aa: CASSPSAGDYGYTF
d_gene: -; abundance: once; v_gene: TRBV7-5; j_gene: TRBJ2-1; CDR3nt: -; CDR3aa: CVRSLPWGPGNEQFF
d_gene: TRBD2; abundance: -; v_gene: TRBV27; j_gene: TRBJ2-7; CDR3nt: TGTGCCAGCAGTTTAAGGCGGACTAGCGGGAGAAACGAGCAGTACTTC; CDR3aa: CASSLRRTSGRNEQYF
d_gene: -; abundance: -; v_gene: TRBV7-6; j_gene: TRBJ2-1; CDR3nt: TGTGCCAGCAGCTTAGAGGCAGGGTACAATGAGCAGTTCTTC; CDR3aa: CASSLEAGYNEQFF
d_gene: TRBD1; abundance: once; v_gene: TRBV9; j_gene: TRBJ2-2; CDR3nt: TGTGCCAGCAGCGTAGTACAGGGGACCACCGGGGAGCTGTTTTTT; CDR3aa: CASSVVQGTTGELFF
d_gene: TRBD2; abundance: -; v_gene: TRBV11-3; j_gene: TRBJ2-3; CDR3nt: TGTGCCAGCAGCCCGAGGGGACTATCAGATACGCAGTATTTT; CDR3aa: CASSPRGLSDTQYF
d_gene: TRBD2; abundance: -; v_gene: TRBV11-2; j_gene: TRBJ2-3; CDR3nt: TGTGCCAGCAGCTTAACCCCGGGAGGGAACCCAGATACGCAGTATTTT; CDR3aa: CASSLTPGGNPDTQYF
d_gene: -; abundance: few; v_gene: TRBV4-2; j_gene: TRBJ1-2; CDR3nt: TGTGCCAGCAGCGTCACCGGGTTGGACTATGGCTACACCTTC; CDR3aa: CASSVTGLDYGYTF
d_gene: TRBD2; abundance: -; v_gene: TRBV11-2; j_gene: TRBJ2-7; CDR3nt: TGTGCCAGCAGGCGATCCCCCCGGACTAGCGGGAGTAGATACGAGCAGTACTTC; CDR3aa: CASRRSPRTSGSRYEQYF
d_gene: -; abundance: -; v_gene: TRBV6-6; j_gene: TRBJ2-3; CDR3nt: TGTGCCAGCAAAAGGGGTAGCACAGATACGCAGTATTTT; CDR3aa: CASKRGSTDTQYF
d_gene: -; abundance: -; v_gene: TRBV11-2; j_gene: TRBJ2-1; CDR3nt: TGTGCCAGCAGCCCGACAGGGAGGGAGCAGTTCTTC; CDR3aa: CASSPTGREQFF
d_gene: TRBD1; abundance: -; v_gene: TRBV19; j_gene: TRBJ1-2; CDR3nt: TGTGCCAGTAGTAGGACAGGGGCTGGCTACACCTTC; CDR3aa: CASSRTGAGYTF
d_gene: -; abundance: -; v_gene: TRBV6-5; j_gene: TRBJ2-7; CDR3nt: TGTGCCAGCAGGCCCAGGGGGGACTACGAGCAGTACTTC; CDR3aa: CASRPRGDYEQYF
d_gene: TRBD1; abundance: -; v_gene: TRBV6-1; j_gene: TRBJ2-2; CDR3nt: TGTGCCAGCACCGGGACAGCCACCGGGGAGCTGTTTTTT; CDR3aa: CASTGTATGELFF
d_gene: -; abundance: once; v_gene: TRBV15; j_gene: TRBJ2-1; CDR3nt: TGTGCCACCAGCAGATTCAGGGGGGATGAGCAGTTCTTC; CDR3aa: CATSRFRGDEQFF
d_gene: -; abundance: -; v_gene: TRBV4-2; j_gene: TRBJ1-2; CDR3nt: TGTGCCAGCAGCCAAGATGGCAGTTCGTCCGGCTACACCTTC; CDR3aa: CASSQDGSSSGYTF
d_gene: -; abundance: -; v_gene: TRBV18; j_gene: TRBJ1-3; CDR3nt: TGTGCCAGCTCACCCGGGACTGCTGGAAACACCATATATTTT; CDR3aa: CASSPGTAGNTIYF